Listed below are T cell receptor beta chains from one sample, sequenced in a study of T cells in Graves' hyperthyroidism and ophthalmopathy. TCRdb recomputed calls from the multiplex PCR reads with MiXCR, one row per CDR3 protein. Among some 340,000 distinct CDR3 sequences listed, roughly an eighth were seen once. Sequenced: blood. The origin of the receptors is a middle-aged woman with Graves' ophthalmopathy. CDR3s include the opening cysteine and the closing phenylalanine or tryptophan. Fields, in order: CDR3 length, V gene, J gene, clone size, D gene, CDR3 protein, CDR3 DNA. The D gene is left open where the match is weak. Expanded clones are given a class, and other clones once, few, many or no size at all.

cdr3_length: 15
v_call: TRBV20-1
j_call: TRBJ1-6
clone_size: many
d_call: TRBD1
cdr3_aa: CSARVGQGINSPLHF
cdr3_nt: TGCAGTGCTAGGGTAGGACAGGGGATTAATTCACCCCTCCACTTT

cdr3_length: 13
v_call: TRBV12-3/TRBV12-4
j_call: TRBJ2-1
clone_size: many
d_call: NA
cdr3_aa: CASTPGSYNEQFF
cdr3_nt: TGTGCCAGCACTCCGGGGTCCTACAATGAGCAGTTCTTC

cdr3_length: 14
v_call: TRBV7-9
j_call: TRBJ2-3
clone_size: NA
d_call: TRBD2
cdr3_aa: CASSHSGGADTQYF
cdr3_nt: TGTGCCAGCAGCCACAGCGGGGGCGCAGATACGCAGTATTTT

cdr3_length: 16
v_call: TRBV12-3/TRBV12-4
j_call: TRBJ1-4
clone_size: many
d_call: TRBD1
cdr3_aa: CASRILGGAAGEKLFF
cdr3_nt: TGTGCCAGCAGAATACTAGGGGGCGCGGCGGGGGAAAAACTGTTTTTT

cdr3_length: 11
v_call: TRBV7-8
j_call: TRBJ2-1
clone_size: many
d_call: NA
cdr3_aa: CASSLGGVQFF
cdr3_nt: TGTGCCAGCAGCTTAGGAGGGGTGCAGTTCTTC

cdr3_length: 14
v_call: TRBV20-1
j_call: TRBJ1-5
clone_size: many
d_call: NA
cdr3_aa: CSVKGNIASQPQHF
cdr3_nt: TGCAGTGTCAAGGGGAATATCGCGTCTCAGCCCCAGCATTTT

cdr3_length: 13
v_call: TRBV28
j_call: TRBJ2-7
clone_size: many
d_call: NA
cdr3_aa: CASSLVPTYEQYF
cdr3_nt: TGTGCCAGCAGTTTAGTGCCGACCTACGAGCAGTACTTC

cdr3_length: 14
v_call: TRBV7-9
j_call: TRBJ1-1
clone_size: many
d_call: NA
cdr3_aa: CASSFSAGHTEAFF
cdr3_nt: TGTGCCAGCAGCTTCTCTGCAGGGCATACTGAAGCTTTCTTT

cdr3_length: 11
v_call: TRBV28
j_call: TRBJ2-1
clone_size: many
d_call: NA
cdr3_aa: CASCGVNEQFF
cdr3_nt: TGTGCCAGTTGCGGCGTAAATGAGCAGTTCTTC

cdr3_length: 14
v_call: TRBV20-1
j_call: TRBJ2-1
clone_size: many
d_call: TRBD1
cdr3_aa: CSASPGQGSNEQFF
cdr3_nt: TGCAGTGCTAGTCCCGGACAGGGGAGTAATGAGCAGTTCTTC